This TCR beta chain was captured in a study of blood T cell repertoires in COVID-19. Profiled with immunoSEQ multiplex PCR; TCRdb holds only in-frame clones, not every one. The sample lists 350,000 to 450,000 clones, approximately 90% occurring once. With V trimmed by 3 bases and J by 8 bases, 1 base remained unmatched. The CDR3 is 11 residues long. Germline V CDR1 and CDR2: DFQATT, SNEGSKA (reference sequence). The V gene is TRBV20-1, the J gene TRBJ1-2; 9 nucleotides agree with TRBD1. The origin of this receptor is a woman between 40 and 55 years old who had been exposed to COVID-19. The specimen sequenced was PBMCs or T cells enriched from blood (not recorded which). CDR3 sequence reads: CSARGTGGYTF. The CDR3 DNA is TGCAGTGCTAGGGGGACAGGGGGCTACACCTTC.